The next 15 T cell receptor beta chains were all read from a single sample in a study of cytomegalovirus exposure and HLA in healthy donors. Profiled with immunoSEQ multiplex PCR; TCRdb holds only in-frame clones, not every one. Here the sample spans around 150,000 clones, around nine tenths being singletons. Source material: PBMCs. Source of these receptors: a man aged 18 to 30 in good health and CMV-seronegative.

The V call is TRBV10-3, the J call TRBJ2-1, with TRBD1 identical over 9 bases. V dropped 2 bases and J dropped 4; count of bases not matched to a gene: 6. The CDR3 length is 16 residues. CDR1 is ENHRY, CDR2 SYGVKD, per germline. The CDR3, as DNA: TGTGCCATCAGTGAGCACCGGGACAGGGCGTACAATGAGCAGTTCTTC. Encoded protein: CAISEHRDRAYNEQFF.

The chain uses TRBV15 and TRBJ1-2; no firm D call. Trimming took off 1 base at V and 6 bases at J, with 21 bases between the two ends. Germline-derived CDR1 and CDR2 are LNHNV and YYDKDF (reference sequence). CDR3 size: 17 residues. The CDR3 is CATSRVPVVSSLDGYTF. Here the CDR3 DNA reads TGTGCCACCAGCAGAGTCCCTGTTGTCAGCTCTCTAGATGGCTACACCTTC.

V and J are TRBV6-1 and TRBJ2-5; the D gene is possibly TRBD1 (5 bases). The CDR3 has 11 amino acids. Germline CDR1 reads MNHNS; CDR2 reads SASEGT. The V end was cut by 7 bases, the J end by 4 bases, with 7 bases between. The CDR3 DNA follows: TGTGCCAGCACAAGGGGAGAGACCCAGTACTTC. Its protein product is CASTRGETQYF.

V gene TRBV19 combines with J gene TRBJ2-1; 8 bases fit TRBD2. The CDR3 has 15 residues. The germline V gene encodes CDR1 LNHDA and CDR2 SQIVND (reference sequence). The V and J ends lost 4 bases and 6 bases, in that order; junction bases with no gene match: 8. CDR3: CASSRSGLGSNEQFF. CDR3 DNA: TGTGCCAGTAGTAGATCGGGACTAGGCAGCAATGAGCAGTTCTTC.

The chain recombines TRBV27 with TRBJ2-1, with D perhaps matching TRBD2 (6 bases). There are 15 residues in the CDR3. V shed 8 bases and J shed 1 base, with 15 bases lying between them. Germline lookup yields CDR1 MNHEY and CDR2 SMNVEV (reference sequence). The chain's CDR3 is CASSFLAGSYNEQFF. The CDR3 bases are TGTGCCAGCTCCTTTCTGGCGGGATCCTACAATGAGCAGTTCTTC.

This chain links TRBV5-6 with TRBJ1-1, with D hard to call. The CDR3 is 15 amino acids. Germline V lookup: CDR1 SGHDT, CDR2 YYEEEE. Between the trimmed V and J ends, which lost 3 bases and 3 bases, there was a span of 15 bases. The CDR3 DNA reads TGTGCCAGCAGCTCGGTCAAAGGCGCGGACACTGAAGCTTTCTTT. Translation: CASSSVKGADTEAFF.

The rearrangement uses TRBV15 and TRBJ1-5; 10 bases are a match to TRBD1. The CDR3 is 17 amino acids. Germline values: CDR1 LNHNV, CDR2 YYDKDF (reference sequence). Trimming removed 5 bases from V and 4 bases from J; junction bases left unmatched: 11. The CDR3, as DNA: TGTGCCACCAGCTCTAGGGGGGACAGGGGCCGTAATCAGCCCCAGCATTTT. Its protein is CATSSRGDRGRNQPQHF.

As concerns this clone: Other DNA variants within this sample encode the same CDR3. V and J are TRBV28 and TRBJ2-7; 8 bases fit TRBD1. After removal of 6 bases from V and 2 bases from J, the junction contained 6 bases not matched to a gene. This CDR3 region has 14 residues. Germline loops: CDR1 MDHEN, CDR2 SYDVKM. CDR3 bases: TGTGCCAGCAGCACCAGACAGGGGCCCTACGAGCAGTACTTC. This encodes CASSTRQGPYEQYF. The entire variable domain, with the rest obtained from reference TRBV28 and TRBJ2-7, is as follows: DVKVTQSSRYLVKRTGEKVFLECVQDMDHENMFWYRQDPGLGLRLIYFSYDVKMKEKGDIPEGYSVSREKKERFSLILESASTNQTSMYLCASSTRQGPYEQYFGPGTRLTVT.

The V call is TRBV5-6, the J call TRBJ2-3, with a tentative D call TRBD1 (5 bases). Germline V gives CDR1 SGHDT, CDR2 YYEEEE. V was cut by 4 bases and J by 6 bases, with 12 bases left in between. The CDR3 runs 13 residues. The CDR3 reads CASSTQAGDTQYF. For the CDR3, the DNA is TGTGCCAGCAGCACCCAAGCAGGGGATACGCAGTATTTT.

The chain joins TRBV6-5 to TRBJ2-7, with TRBD2 as a possible D gene (5 bases). The CDR3 length is 15 residues. The V gene's germline CDR1 is MNHEY and CDR2 SVGAGI. Deletions cut 4 bases from V and 4 bases from J, with 17 bases between. CDR3 in DNA: TGTGCCAGCAGTTCCAATGCTGAGGGAGTTTACGAGCAGTACTTC. As protein: CASSSNAEGVYEQYF.

J is TRBJ2-7 and V is TRBV5-5; 7 bases align to TRBD2. This CDR3 spans 14 amino acids. The germline V gene has CDR1 SGHKS and CDR2 YYEKEE (reference sequence). The ends lost 2 bases at V and 5 bases at J; junction bases unmatched: 7. The CDR3 sequence is CASSLKTSDNEQYF. The CDR3 DNA is TGTGCCAGCAGCTTAAAAACTAGCGATAACGAGCAGTACTTC.

The chain carries TRBV27 and TRBJ2-1, with 12 nucleotides matching TRBD2. V lost 6 bases, J lost 2 bases, and 2 bases stayed unmatched. The CDR3 loop spans 15 amino acids. Germline V gives CDR1 MNHEY, CDR2 SMNVEV (reference sequence). CDR3 bases: TGTGCCAGCAGGCTAGCGGGAGGGCCCTACAATGAGCAGTTCTTC. Its translation: CASRLAGGPYNEQFF.

The chain recombines TRBV4-1 with TRBJ2-2; D remains ambiguous. Between the trimmed V and J ends, which lost 4 bases and 2 bases, there was a span of 11 bases. The length of the CDR3 is 15 residues. Per the germline V gene, CDR1 is MGHRA and CDR2 is YSYEKL. The CDR3 region has the DNA TGCGCCAGCAGCCTAATTGGCACCAACACCGGGGAGCTGTTTTTT. Its protein is CASSLIGTNTGELFF.

The V and J genes are TRBV25-1 and TRBJ1-1; 7 bases match TRBD1. Germline loops: CDR1 MGHDK, CDR2 SYGVNS. V gave up 7 bases and J gave up 5 bases; unmatched junction bases: 10. This CDR3 has 14 amino acids. CDR3 DNA: TGTGCCAGCACCGTAATGGGCAGGGGGACTGAAGCTTTCTTT. Its protein product is CASTVMGRGTEAFF.

The V gene is TRBV6-6, the J gene TRBJ2-2, with TRBD2 identical over 7 bases. CDR1 is MNHNY and CDR2 is SVGAGI in the germline V gene (reference sequence). CDR3 length: 16 residues. J gave up 0 bases and V 4 bases, and 5 bases lay outside the gene matches. The DNA for the CDR3 is TGTGCCAGCAGTTCAACTAGCGCTGCGAACACCGGGGAGCTGTTTTTT. Amino acids: CASSSTSAANTGELFF.